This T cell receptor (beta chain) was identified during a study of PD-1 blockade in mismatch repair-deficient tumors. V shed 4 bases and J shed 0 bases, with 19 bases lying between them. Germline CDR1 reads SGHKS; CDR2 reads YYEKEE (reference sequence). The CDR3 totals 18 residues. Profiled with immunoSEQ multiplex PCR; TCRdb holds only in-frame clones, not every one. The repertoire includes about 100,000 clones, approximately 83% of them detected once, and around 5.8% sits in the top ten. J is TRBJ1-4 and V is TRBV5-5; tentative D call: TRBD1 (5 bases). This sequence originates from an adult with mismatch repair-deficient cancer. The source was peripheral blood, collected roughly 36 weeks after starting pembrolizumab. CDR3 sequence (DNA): TGTGCCAGCAGCCCCTACCTTCCACAGGCCGCAACTAATGAAAAACTGTTTTTT. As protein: CASSPYLPQAATNEKLFF.